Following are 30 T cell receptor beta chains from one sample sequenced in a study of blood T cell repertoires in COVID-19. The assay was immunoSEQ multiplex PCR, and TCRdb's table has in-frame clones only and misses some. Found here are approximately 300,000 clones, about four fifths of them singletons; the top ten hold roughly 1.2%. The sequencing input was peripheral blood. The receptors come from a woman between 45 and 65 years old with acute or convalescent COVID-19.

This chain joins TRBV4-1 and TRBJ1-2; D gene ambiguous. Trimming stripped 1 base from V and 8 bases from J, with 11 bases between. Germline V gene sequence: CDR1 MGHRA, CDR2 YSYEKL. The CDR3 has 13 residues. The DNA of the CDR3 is TGCGCCAGCAGCCAAGGGTCGGGGTACGGCTACACCTTC. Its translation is CASSQGSGYGYTF.

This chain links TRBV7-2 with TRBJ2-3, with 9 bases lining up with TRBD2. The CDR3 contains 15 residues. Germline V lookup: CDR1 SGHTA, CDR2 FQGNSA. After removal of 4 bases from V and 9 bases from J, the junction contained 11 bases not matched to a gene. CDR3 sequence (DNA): TGTGCCAGCAGCTCCGGGACTAGCTCCCCCGTGACGCAGTATTTT. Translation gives CASSSGTSSPVTQYF.

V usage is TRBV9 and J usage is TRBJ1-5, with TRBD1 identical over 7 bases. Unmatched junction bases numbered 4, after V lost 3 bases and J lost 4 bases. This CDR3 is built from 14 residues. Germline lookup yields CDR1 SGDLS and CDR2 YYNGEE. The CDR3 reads CASSGGQNNQPQHF. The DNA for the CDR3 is TGTGCCAGCAGCGGGGGACAGAATAATCAGCCCCAGCATTTT.

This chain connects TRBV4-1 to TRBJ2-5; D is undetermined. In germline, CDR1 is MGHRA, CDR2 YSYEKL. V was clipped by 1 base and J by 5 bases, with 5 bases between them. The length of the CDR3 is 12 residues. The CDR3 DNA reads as TGCGCCAGCAGCCAAGGTCGGGAGACCCAGTACTTC. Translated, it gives CASSQGRETQYF.

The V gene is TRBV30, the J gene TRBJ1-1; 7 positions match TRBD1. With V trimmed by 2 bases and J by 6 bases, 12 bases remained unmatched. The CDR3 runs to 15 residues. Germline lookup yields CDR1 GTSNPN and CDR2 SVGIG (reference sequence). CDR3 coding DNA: TGTGCCTGGAGTCCTTCGACAGGGCAGCCCTCTGAAGCTTTCTTT. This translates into CAWSPSTGQPSEAFF.

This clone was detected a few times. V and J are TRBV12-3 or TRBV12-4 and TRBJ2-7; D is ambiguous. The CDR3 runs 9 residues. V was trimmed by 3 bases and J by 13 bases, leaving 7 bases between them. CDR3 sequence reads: CASSLARYF. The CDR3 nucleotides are TGTGCCAGCAGTTTGGCTCGTTACTTC.

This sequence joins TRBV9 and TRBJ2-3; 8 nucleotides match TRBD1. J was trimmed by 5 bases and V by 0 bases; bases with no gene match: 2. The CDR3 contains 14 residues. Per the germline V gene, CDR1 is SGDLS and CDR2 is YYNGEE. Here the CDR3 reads CASSVVTGVDTQYF. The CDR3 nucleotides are TGTGCCAGCAGCGTAGTGACAGGGGTAGATACGCAGTATTTT.

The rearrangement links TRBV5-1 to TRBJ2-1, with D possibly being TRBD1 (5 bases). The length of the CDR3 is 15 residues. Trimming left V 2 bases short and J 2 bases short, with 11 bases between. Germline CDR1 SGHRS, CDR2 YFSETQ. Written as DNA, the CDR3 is TGCGCCAGCAGCTTAGAAGGGGTTACCTACAATGAGCAGTTCTTC. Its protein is CASSLEGVTYNEQFF.

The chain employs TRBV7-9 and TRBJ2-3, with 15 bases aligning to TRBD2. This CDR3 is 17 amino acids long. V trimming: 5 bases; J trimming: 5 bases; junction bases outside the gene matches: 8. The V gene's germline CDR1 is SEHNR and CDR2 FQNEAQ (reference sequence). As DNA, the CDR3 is TGTGCCAGCAGCCCCGGACTAGCGGGAGGGTTAGGAGATACGCAGTATTTT. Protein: CASSPGLAGGLGDTQYF.

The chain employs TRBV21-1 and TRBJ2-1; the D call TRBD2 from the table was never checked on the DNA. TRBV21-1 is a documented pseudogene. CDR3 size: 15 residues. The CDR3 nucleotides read TGTGCCAGCAGCAAGACTAGCGGGAGACGCAATGAGCAGTTCTTC. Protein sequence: CASSKTSGRRNEQFF.

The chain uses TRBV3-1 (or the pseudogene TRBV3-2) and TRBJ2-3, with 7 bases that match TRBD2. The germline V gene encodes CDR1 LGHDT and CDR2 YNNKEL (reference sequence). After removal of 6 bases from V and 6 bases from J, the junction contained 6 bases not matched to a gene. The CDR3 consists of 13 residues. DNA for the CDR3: TGTGCCAGCAGTCCCGGGGGGAGGGATACGCAGTATTTT. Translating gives CASSPGGRDTQYF.

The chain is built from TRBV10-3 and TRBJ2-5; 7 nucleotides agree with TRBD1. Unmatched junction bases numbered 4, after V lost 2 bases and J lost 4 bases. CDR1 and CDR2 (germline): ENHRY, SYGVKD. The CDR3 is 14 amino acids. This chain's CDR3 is CAISEGAGGETQYF. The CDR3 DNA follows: TGTGCCATCAGTGAGGGGGCAGGGGGAGAGACCCAGTACTTC.

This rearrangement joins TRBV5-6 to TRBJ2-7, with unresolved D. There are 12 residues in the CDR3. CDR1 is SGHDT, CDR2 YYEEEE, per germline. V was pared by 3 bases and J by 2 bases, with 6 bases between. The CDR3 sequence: CASSSDTYEQYF. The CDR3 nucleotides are TGTGCCAGCAGCTCAGACACCTACGAGCAGTACTTC. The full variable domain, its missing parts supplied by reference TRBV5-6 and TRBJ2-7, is DAGVTQSPTHLIKTRGQQVTLRCSPKSGHDTVSWYQQALGQGPQFIFQYYEEEERQRGNFPDRFSGHQFPNYSSELNVNALLLGDSALYLCASSSDTYEQYFGPGTRLTVT.

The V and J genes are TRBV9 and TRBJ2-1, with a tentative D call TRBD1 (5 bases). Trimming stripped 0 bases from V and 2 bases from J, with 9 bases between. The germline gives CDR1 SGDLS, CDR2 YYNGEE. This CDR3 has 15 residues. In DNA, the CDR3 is TGTGCCAGCAGCGTAGACAGGTCCACCTACAATGAGCAGTTCTTC. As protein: CASSVDRSTYNEQFF.

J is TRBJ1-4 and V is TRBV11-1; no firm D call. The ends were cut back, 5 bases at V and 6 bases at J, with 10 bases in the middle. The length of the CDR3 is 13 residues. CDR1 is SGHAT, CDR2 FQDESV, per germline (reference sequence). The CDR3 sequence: CASSNFLDEKLFF. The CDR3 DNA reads TGTGCCAGCAGCAACTTCTTGGATGAAAAACTGTTTTTT.

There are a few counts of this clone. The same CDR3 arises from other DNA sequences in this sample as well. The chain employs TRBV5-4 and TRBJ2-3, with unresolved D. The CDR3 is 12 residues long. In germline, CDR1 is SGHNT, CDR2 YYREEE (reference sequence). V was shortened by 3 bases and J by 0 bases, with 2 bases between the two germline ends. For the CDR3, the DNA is TGTGCCAGCAGCTCTAGCACAGATACGCAGTATTTT. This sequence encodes CASSSSTDTQYF.

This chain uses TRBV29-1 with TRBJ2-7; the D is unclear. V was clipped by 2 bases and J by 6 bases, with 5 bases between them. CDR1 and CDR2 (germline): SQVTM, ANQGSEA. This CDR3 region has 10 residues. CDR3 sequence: CSVESGEQYF. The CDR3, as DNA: TGCAGCGTTGAATCCGGCGAGCAGTACTTC.

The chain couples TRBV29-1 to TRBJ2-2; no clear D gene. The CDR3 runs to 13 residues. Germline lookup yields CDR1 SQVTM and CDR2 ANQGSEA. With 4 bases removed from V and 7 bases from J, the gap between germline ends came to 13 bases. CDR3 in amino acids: CSVAQRPDGELFF. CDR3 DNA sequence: TGCAGCGTTGCCCAGCGCCCGGACGGGGAGCTGTTTTTT.

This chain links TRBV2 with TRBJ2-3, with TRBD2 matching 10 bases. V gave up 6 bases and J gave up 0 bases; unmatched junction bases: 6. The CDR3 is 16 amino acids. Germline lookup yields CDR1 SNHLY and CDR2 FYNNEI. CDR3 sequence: CASSRQLAGSTDTQYF. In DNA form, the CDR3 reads TGTGCCAGCAGCCGACAACTAGCGGGGAGCACAGATACGCAGTATTTT.

The CDR3 DNA reads as TGCAGTGCAAGTACAGTGAACACCGGGGAGCTGTTTTTT. It codes for CSASTVNTGELFF. The V call is TRBV20-1, the J call TRBJ2-2; no reliable D call. Germline V lookup: CDR1 DFQATT, CDR2 SNEGSKA (reference sequence). This CDR3 has 13 residues. V was pared by 6 bases and J by 1 base, with 9 bases between.

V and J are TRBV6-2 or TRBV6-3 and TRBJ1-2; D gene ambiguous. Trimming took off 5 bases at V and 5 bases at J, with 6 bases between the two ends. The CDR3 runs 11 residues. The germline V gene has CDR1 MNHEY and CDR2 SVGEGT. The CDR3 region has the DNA TGTGCCAGCAGTAGAGATTATGGCTACACCTTC. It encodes CASSRDYGYTF.

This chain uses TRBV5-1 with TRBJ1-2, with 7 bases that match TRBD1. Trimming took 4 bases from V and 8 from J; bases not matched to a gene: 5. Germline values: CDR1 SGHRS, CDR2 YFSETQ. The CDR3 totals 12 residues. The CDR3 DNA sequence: TGCGCCAGCAGCCCCGGGACAGACGGCTACACCTTC. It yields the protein CASSPGTDGYTF.

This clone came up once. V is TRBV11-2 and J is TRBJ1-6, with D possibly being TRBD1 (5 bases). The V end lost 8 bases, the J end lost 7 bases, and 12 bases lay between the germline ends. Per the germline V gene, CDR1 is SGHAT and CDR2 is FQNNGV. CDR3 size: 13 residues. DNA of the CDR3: TGTGCCAGCTCTAGGGGCGAGAATTCACCCCTCCACTTT. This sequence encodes CASSRGENSPLHF. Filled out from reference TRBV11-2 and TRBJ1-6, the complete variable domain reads EAGVAQSPRYKIIEKRQSVAFWCNPISGHATLYWYQQILGQGPKLLIQFQNNGVVDDSQLPKDRFSAERLKGVDSTLKIQPAKLEDSAVYLCASSRGENSPLHFGNGTRLTVT.

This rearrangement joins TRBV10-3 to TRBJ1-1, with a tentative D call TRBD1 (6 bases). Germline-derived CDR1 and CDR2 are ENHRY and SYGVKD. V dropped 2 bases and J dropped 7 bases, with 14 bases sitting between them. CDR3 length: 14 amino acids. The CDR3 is CAISEPWTELEAFF. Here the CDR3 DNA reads TGTGCCATCAGTGAGCCCTGGACAGAGCTTGAAGCTTTCTTT.

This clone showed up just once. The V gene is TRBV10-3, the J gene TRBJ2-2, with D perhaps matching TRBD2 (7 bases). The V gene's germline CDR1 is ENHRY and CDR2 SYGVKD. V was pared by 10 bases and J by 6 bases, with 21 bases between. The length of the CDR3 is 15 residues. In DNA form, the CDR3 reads TGTGCCACCGAGGAAACGGGGGGCATTTCCGGGGAGCTGTTTTTT. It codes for CATEETGGISGELFF.

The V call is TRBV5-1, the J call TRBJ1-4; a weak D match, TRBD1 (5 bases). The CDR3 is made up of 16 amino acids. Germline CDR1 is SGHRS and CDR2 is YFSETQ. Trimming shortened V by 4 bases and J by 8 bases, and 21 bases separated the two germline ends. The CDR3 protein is CASSGGAGTRGEKLFF. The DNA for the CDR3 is TGCGCCAGCAGCGGAGGAGCGGGGACCCGGGGCGAAAAACTGTTTTTT.

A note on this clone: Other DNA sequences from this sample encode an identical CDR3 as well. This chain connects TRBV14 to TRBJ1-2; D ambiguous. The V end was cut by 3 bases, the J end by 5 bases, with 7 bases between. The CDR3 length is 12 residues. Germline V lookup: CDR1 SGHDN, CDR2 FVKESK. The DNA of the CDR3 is TGTGCCAGCAGCCAGGCCGGGTATGGCTACACCTTC. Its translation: CASSQAGYGYTF.

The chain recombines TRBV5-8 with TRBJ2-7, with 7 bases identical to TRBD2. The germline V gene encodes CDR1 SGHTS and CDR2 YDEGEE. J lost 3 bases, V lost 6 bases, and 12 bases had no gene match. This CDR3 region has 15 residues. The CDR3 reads CASNSKREWLYEQYF. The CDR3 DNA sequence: TGTGCCAGCAATTCGAAGCGGGAATGGCTCTACGAGCAGTACTTC.

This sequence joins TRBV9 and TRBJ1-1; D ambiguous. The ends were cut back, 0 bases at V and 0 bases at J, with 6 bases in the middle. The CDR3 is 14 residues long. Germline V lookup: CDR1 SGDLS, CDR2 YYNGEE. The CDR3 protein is CASSVGSVNTEAFF. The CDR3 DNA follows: TGTGCCAGCAGCGTAGGTTCAGTGAACACTGAAGCTTTCTTT. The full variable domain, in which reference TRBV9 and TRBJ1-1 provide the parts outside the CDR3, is DSGVTQTPKHLITATGQRVTLRCSPRSGDLSVYWYQQSLDQGLQFLIQYYNGEERAKGNILERFSAQQFPDLHSELNLSSLELGDSALYFCASSVGSVNTEAFFGQGTRLTVV.

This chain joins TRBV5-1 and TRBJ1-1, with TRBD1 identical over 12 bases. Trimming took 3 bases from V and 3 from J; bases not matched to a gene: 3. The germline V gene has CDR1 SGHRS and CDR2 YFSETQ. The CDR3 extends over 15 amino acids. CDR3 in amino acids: CASSSGQGADTEAFF. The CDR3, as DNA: TGCGCCAGCAGCTCGGGACAGGGGGCTGACACTGAAGCTTTCTTT.